The 29 T cell receptor beta chains given below trace back to one sample, sequenced in a study of shared clonotypes between healthy human individuals. TCRdb keeps only in-frame clones here, not all; method: immunoSEQ multiplex PCR. The sample consists of 800,000 to 950,000 clones, around 96% of them appearing once. CD45RO-negative, CCR7-positively selected cells formed the naive CD8 fraction, excluding terminally differentiated effector memory CD45RA+ cells. Sequencing was performed on naive CD8+ T cells sorted from blood. The receptor source for this set is a man in his thirties or forties in good health.

V gene TRBV15 combines with J gene TRBJ2-5; no reliable D call. The CDR3 spans 18 residues. The V end was cut by 0 bases, the J end by 5 bases, with 22 bases between. The germline gives CDR1 LNHNV, CDR2 YYDKDF (reference sequence). The CDR3 DNA reads TGTGCCACCAGCAGAGATGTGGGATTCTCTAGTGGGTTGGAGACCCAGTACTTC. This encodes CATSRDVGFSSGLETQYF.

The chain couples TRBV7-9 to TRBJ2-5; the match to TRBD1 covers 11 bases. The V gene end was trimmed by 7 bases and the J gene end by 4 bases; junction bases not matched to a gene: 11. The CDR3 has 16 residues. CDR1 SEHNR and CDR2 FQNEAQ come from the germline V gene (reference sequence). The CDR3 DNA follows: TGTGCCAGCACCGGGGACAGGGGGGTTGGTGGAGAGACCCAGTACTTC. Its translation is CASTGDRGVGGETQYF.

The chain carries TRBV9 and TRBJ2-1; no clear D. V lost 3 bases and J 2 bases, leaving 6 bases between the germline ends. CDR1 SGDLS and CDR2 YYNGEE come from the germline V gene. CDR3 length: 13 residues. The CDR3 region has the DNA TGTGCCAGCAGCGAGGACGCCTACAATGAGCAGTTCTTC. Residues: CASSEDAYNEQFF.

This chain connects TRBV2 to TRBJ1-1, with D uncertain. The CDR3 runs 13 residues. V was trimmed by 8 bases and J by 1 base, leaving 11 bases between them. Germline V gene data show CDR1 as SNHLY and CDR2 as FYNNEI. The CDR3 DNA follows: TGTGCCAGCCCGCCCCCGACGAACACTGAAGCTTTCTTT. This codes for CASPPPTNTEAFF.

As to this clone: Other nucleotide sequences from this sample produce the same CDR3. V usage is TRBV28 and J usage is TRBJ2-7; D is perhaps TRBD1 (6 bases). Trimming pared 5 bases from V and 3 bases from J, leaving 8 bases between. CDR3 length equals 12 residues. From germline, CDR1 is MDHEN and CDR2 SYDVKM. The CDR3 DNA reads TGTGCCAGCAGTACGGACAGCTACGAGCAGTACTTC. The encoded protein is CASSTDSYEQYF.

The chain links TRBV9 to TRBJ2-7; D unresolved. CDR3 length: 14 amino acids. Looked up from germline, CDR1 is SGDLS and CDR2 is YYNGEE. V lost 0 bases and J lost 4, with 11 bases in between. CDR3 sequence (DNA): TGTGCCAGCAGCGTAGGGGCAGATGAGTACGAGCAGTACTTC. Its translation is CASSVGADEYEQYF. The full variable domain, completed using reference TRBV9 and TRBJ2-7, is DSGVTQTPKHLITATGQRVTLRCSPRSGDLSVYWYQQSLDQGLQFLIQYYNGEERAKGNILERFSAQQFPDLHSELNLSSLELGDSALYFCASSVGADEYEQYFGPGTRLTVT.

V usage is TRBV27 and J usage is TRBJ1-2; D remains ambiguous. CDR1 and CDR2 (germline): MNHEY, SMNVEV (reference sequence). CDR3 size: 15 residues. V was cut by 5 bases and J by 5 bases, with 18 bases left in between. The CDR3 protein is CASSLRPPSFYGYTF. DNA for the CDR3: TGTGCCAGCAGTCTTAGACCGCCGAGTTTTTATGGCTACACCTTC.

A single count supports this clone. The chain links TRBV6-6 to TRBJ2-7; 8 nucleotides align to TRBD2. This CDR3 is built from 16 residues. V dropped 0 bases and J dropped 5; count of bases not matched to a gene: 9. Per germline, CDR1 MNHNY and CDR2 SVGAGI (reference sequence). CDR3 nucleotide sequence: TGTGCCAGCAGTTACTCGGTCAGCGGGAGCCTCCACGAGCAGTACTTC. It encodes CASSYSVSGSLHEQYF.

V and J are TRBV29-1 and TRBJ1-4; maybe TRBD1 (5 bases). Germline assignment: CDR1 SQVTM and CDR2 ANQGSEA. The CDR3 is 14 amino acids. The V and J ends lost 7 bases and 8 bases respectively, with 20 bases between them. The CDR3 DNA sequence: TGCAGCGCTCAGACTCGGGGCCCGGGGGAAAAACTGTTTTTT. This encodes CSAQTRGPGEKLFF.

In the case of this clone: Other DNA sequences of this sample code for an identical CDR3. V and J are TRBV6-5 and TRBJ1-5; D gene ambiguous. In germline, CDR1 is MNHEY, CDR2 SVGAGI. Trimming cost V 0 bases and J 7 bases, with 7 bases left between them. This CDR3 has 13 residues. As DNA, the CDR3 is TGTGCCAGCAGTTACTCCTCAATACAGCCCCAGCATTTT. It translates to CASSYSSIQPQHF.

The gene calls are TRBV15 and TRBJ2-1; 14 bases fit TRBD2. The trim removed 8 bases at V and 7 bases at J, leaving 1 base unmatched. The germline V gene has CDR1 LNHNV and CDR2 YYDKDF (reference sequence). This CDR3 comprises 13 residues. CDR3: CATGTSGGNEQFF. The CDR3 bases are TGTGCCACCGGGACTAGCGGGGGAAATGAGCAGTTCTTC.

This chain joins TRBV4-1 and TRBJ2-1, with TRBD2 matching over 8 bases. The junction had 7 bases not matched to a gene; V was cut back by 3 bases and J by 0 bases. The CDR3 is 17 residues long. Germline lookup yields CDR1 MGHRA and CDR2 YSYEKL. The CDR3 DNA is TGCGCCAGCAGCCAGCCAAGGAGCGGGAGCTCCTACAATGAGCAGTTCTTC. It encodes CASSQPRSGSSYNEQFF.

The V and J genes are TRBV5-1 and TRBJ2-3; 8 bases map to TRBD2. J gave up 1 base and V 5 bases, and 6 bases lay outside the gene matches. There are 15 residues in the CDR3. The germline V gene has CDR1 SGHRS and CDR2 YFSETQ. The CDR3 spells CASRSTSAGTDTQYF. CDR3 nucleotide sequence: TGCGCCAGCAGGTCGACTAGCGCCGGCACAGATACGCAGTATTTT. Full variable domain (remainder filled in from reference TRBV5-1 and TRBJ2-3): KAGVTQTPRYLIKTRGQQVTLSCSPISGHRSVSWYQQTPGQGLQFLFEYFSETQRNKGNFPGRFSGRQFSNSRSEMNVSTLELGDSALYLCASRSTSAGTDTQYFGPGTRLTVL.

V and J are TRBV6-4 and TRBJ1-5; the D gene is possibly TRBD1 (6 bases). The germline V gene encodes CDR1 MRHNA and CDR2 SNTAGT. The CDR3 runs 17 residues. Trimming stripped 6 bases from V and 1 base from J, with 19 bases between. CDR3 nucleotides: TGTGCCAGCAGCCCTTGGACAGTAGAGACCAGCAATCAGCCCCAGCATTTT. Protein product: CASSPWTVETSNQPQHF.

This rearrangement joins TRBV27 to TRBJ2-1; D is possibly TRBD1 (6 bases). The CDR3 extends over 16 amino acids. Germline CDR1 reads MNHEY; CDR2 reads SMNVEV (reference sequence). Trimming shortened V by 7 bases and J by 2 bases, and 18 bases separated the two germline ends. CDR3 sequence: CASKTRGSGTYNEQFF. CDR3 nucleotide sequence: TGTGCCAGCAAAACTAGGGGGAGTGGTACCTACAATGAGCAGTTCTTC.

This chain connects TRBV27 to TRBJ2-7; TRBD1 matches 7 bases. The CDR3 loop spans 15 amino acids. Trimming removed 3 bases from V and 4 bases from J; junction bases left unmatched: 9. Germline values: CDR1 MNHEY, CDR2 SMNVEV (reference sequence). This CDR3 reads CASSFARQGGYEQYF. In DNA form, the CDR3 reads TGTGCCAGCAGTTTTGCTCGACAGGGCGGGTACGAGCAGTACTTC.

This rearrangement joins TRBV11-2 to TRBJ1-2, with 7 positions matching TRBD1. The CDR3 has 17 residues. Germline CDR1 and CDR2: SGHAT and FQNNGV. Losses at the gene ends were 3 bases for V and 4 bases for J; bases not matched to a gene: 14. The CDR3 is CASSFGQGVIGPYGYTF. The CDR3 region has the DNA TGTGCCAGCAGCTTCGGGCAGGGGGTCATTGGCCCCTATGGCTACACCTTC.

The rearrangement uses TRBV29-1 and TRBJ2-7; 7 bases map to TRBD1. Trimming took 0 bases from V and 2 from J; bases not matched to a gene: 10. The CDR3 is 16 amino acids. Looked up from germline, CDR1 is SQVTM and CDR2 is ANQGSEA. The CDR3 DNA reads as TGCAGCGTTGAAGACAAAACAGGGGATCCCCCCTACGAGCAGTACTTC. Translating gives CSVEDKTGDPPYEQYF.

The genes are TRBV19 and TRBJ2-1; D may be TRBD2 (5 bases). The CDR3 is made up of 16 amino acids. Trimming pared 3 bases from V and 0 bases from J, leaving 12 bases between. CDR1 LNHDA and CDR2 SQIVND come from the germline V gene (reference sequence). The CDR3 here is CASSINRGLSYNEQFF. CDR3 DNA: TGTGCCAGTAGTATCAACCGCGGGCTCTCCTACAATGAGCAGTTCTTC. The full variable domain, in which reference TRBV19 and TRBJ2-1 provide the parts outside the CDR3, is DGGITQSPKYLFRKEGQNVTLSCEQNLNHDAMYWYRQDPGQGLRLIYYSQIVNDFQKGDIAEGYSVSREKKESFPLTVTSAQKNPTAFYLCASSINRGLSYNEQFFGPGTRLTVL.

This sequence joins TRBV27 and TRBJ2-1; the match to TRBD2 covers 12 bases. The trim removed 3 bases at V and 3 bases at J, leaving 6 bases unmatched. This CDR3 has 17 residues. CDR1 is MNHEY, CDR2 SMNVEV, per germline (reference sequence). The CDR3 DNA reads as TGTGCCAGCAGTTTTTCTAGCGGGAGGGCCAACTACAATGAGCAGTTCTTC. Translated: CASSFSSGRANYNEQFF.

Only one count was recorded for this clone. The chain is built from TRBV9 and TRBJ2-4, with D tentatively TRBD1 (6 bases). Per germline, CDR1 SGDLS and CDR2 YYNGEE. CDR3 length: 17 amino acids. With 4 bases removed from V and 0 bases from J, the gap between germline ends came to 17 bases. CDR3 DNA: TGTGCCAGCAGCCCGCTGACAGGCGGCCTAGCCAAAAACATTCAGTACTTC. Its protein is CASSPLTGGLAKNIQYF.

This chain uses TRBV5-4 with TRBJ2-7; D tentatively fits TRBD1 or TRBD2 (5 bases each). Per germline, CDR1 SGHNT and CDR2 YYREEE (reference sequence). Trimming took off 3 bases at V and 2 bases at J, with 12 bases between the two ends. The CDR3 runs 14 residues. This CDR3 is CASSYGTGTYEQYF. The CDR3 region has the DNA TGTGCCAGCAGCTACGGGACGGGCACCTACGAGCAGTACTTC.

This clone occurred once. The CDR3 region has the DNA TGTGCCAGCAGCAACTACCCCGGGGAGCTGTTTTTT. It codes for CASSNYPGELFF. The chain combines TRBV7-9 with TRBJ2-2; the D is unclear. CDR3 length: 12 residues. The ends were cut back, 5 bases at V and 6 bases at J, with 7 bases in the middle. Germline lookup yields CDR1 SEHNR and CDR2 FQNEAQ (reference sequence).

This clone was seen a single time. The chain employs TRBV7-8 and TRBJ2-7; D not certain. The V end was cut by 4 bases, the J end by 0 bases, with 4 bases between. This CDR3 comprises 12 residues. In germline, CDR1 is SGHVS, CDR2 FQNEAQ. DNA for the CDR3: TGTGCCAGCAGCTCCCCCTCCTACGAGCAGTACTTC. Encoded protein: CASSSPSYEQYF.

On this clone itself: One end of the junction is discordant with germline, which a read error may explain. The chain has TRBV19 and TRBJ1-2; possible D gene TRBD1, 5 bases. The CDR3 is 16 residues long. The V gene's germline CDR1 is LNHDA and CDR2 SQIVND (reference sequence). CDR3 amino acids: CASSTTDSGTKYGYTF. CDR3 DNA: TGTGCCAGTAGCACGACCGACTCCGGGACTAAGTATGGCTACACCTTC.

CDR3 protein: CASSLSTSAALEKLFF. CDR3 DNA: TGTGCCAGCAGCTTATCCACTTCGGCCGCCCTTGAAAAACTGTTTTTT. This chain uses TRBV7-9 with TRBJ1-4; D remains unclear. Germline assignment: CDR1 SEHNR and CDR2 FQNEAQ (reference sequence). CDR3 length: 16 amino acids. Trimming took off 2 bases at V and 7 bases at J, with 17 bases between the two ends.

In nucleotides, the CDR3 is TGTGCCAGCACAACTGAGGAAGAGACCCAGTACTTC. Its translation is CASTTEEETQYF. V is TRBV7-9 and J is TRBJ2-5; D not certain. V was cut by 7 bases and J by 3 bases, with 9 bases left in between. From germline, CDR1 is SEHNR and CDR2 FQNEAQ (reference sequence). The CDR3 is made up of 12 amino acids.

The genes are TRBV29-1 and TRBJ2-3, with 11 bases identical to TRBD2. CDR1 and CDR2 from the germline V gene are SQVTM and ANQGSEA. Unmatched junction bases numbered 9, after V lost 6 bases and J lost 1 base. The CDR3 has 16 amino acids. CDR3 residues: CSVGLAGVWGTDTQYF. CDR3 in DNA: TGCAGCGTCGGACTAGCGGGCGTCTGGGGCACAGATACGCAGTATTTT.

The chain employs TRBV28 and TRBJ2-7, with D perhaps TRBD2 (5 bases). Germline CDR1 is MDHEN and CDR2 is SYDVKM. Trimming shortened V by 4 bases and J by 4 bases, and 20 bases separated the two germline ends. The CDR3 sequence is 16 residues long. The chain's CDR3 is CASSYLLAGKRYEQYF. CDR3 coding DNA: TGTGCCAGCAGTTACCTCCTAGCTGGAAAACGATACGAGCAGTACTTC.